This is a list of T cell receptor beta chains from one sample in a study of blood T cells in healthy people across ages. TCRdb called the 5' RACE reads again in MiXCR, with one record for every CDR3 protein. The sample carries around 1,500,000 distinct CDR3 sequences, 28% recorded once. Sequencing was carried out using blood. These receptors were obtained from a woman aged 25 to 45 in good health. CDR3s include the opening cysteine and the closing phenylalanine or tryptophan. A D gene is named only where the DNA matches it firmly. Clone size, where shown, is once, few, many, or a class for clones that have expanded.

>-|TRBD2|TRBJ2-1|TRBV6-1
CASSEPGLAGVEQFF
TGTGCCAGCAGTGAACCGGGACTAGCAGGAGTTGAGCAGTTCTTC
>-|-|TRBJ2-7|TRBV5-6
CACSLISSSYEQYF
TGTGCCTGCAGCCTTATAAGTTCCTCCTACGAGCAGTACTTC
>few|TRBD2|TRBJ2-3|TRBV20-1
CSASSSGWSPDTQYF
TGCAGTGCTTCATCTAGCGGGTGGTCCCCAGATACGCAGTATTTT
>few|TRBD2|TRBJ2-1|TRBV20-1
CGIRGGSYNEQFF
TGCGGTATACGGGGGGGCTCCTACAATGAGCAGTTCTTC
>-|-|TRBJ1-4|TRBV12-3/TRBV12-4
CASSRHDATNEKLFF
TGTGCCAGCAGTAGACATGACGCAACTAATGAAAAACTGTTTTTT
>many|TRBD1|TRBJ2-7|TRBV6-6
CASSQGQGAPYEQYF
TGTGCCAGCAGTCAAGGACAGGGGGCCCCCTACGAGCAGTACTTC
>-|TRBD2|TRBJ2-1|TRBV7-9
CASGSGGSYNEQFF
TGTGCCAGCGGGAGCGGGGGGTCCTACAATGAGCAGTTCTTC
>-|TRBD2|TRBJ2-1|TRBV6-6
CASSYPGGRGNEQFF
TGTGCCAGCAGTTACCCCGGGGGGAGGGGCAATGAGCAGTTCTTC
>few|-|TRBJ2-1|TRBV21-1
CASSRYQNRCPYNEQFF
TGTGCCAGCAGCAGATACCAAAACAGGTGTCCCTACAATGAGCAGTTCTTC
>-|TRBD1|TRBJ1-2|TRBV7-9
CASSNRFGDRGGYTF
TGTGCCAGCAGCAATCGCTTTGGCGACAGGGGCGGCTACACCTTC
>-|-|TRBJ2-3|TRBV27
CASSSNLQGDTQYF
TGTGCCAGCAGTTCTAACTTACAGGGAGATACGCAGTATTTT
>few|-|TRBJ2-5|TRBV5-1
CASSTYSGLEETQYF
TGCGCCAGCAGCACCTACTCCGGGCTCGAGGAGACCCAGTACTTC
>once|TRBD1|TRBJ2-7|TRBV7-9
CASSSSGGWHEQYF
TGTGCCAGCAGCTCATCAGGGGGCTGGCACGAGCAGTACTTC
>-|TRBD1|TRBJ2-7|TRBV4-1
CASSQVGTGISYEQYF
TGCGCCAGCAGCCAAGTAGGGACAGGGATTTCCTACGAGCAGTACTTC
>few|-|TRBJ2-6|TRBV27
CASSLAQGLGISGANALTF
TGTGCCAGCAGTTTAGCCCAGGGACTGGGTATCTCCGGGGCCAACGCCCTGACTTTC
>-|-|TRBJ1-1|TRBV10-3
CAISESGDAEAFF
TGTGCCATCAGTGAGTCAGGGGACGCTGAAGCTTTCTTT
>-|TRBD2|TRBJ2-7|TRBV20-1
CSASAGENYEQYF
TGCAGTGCTTCGGCGGGGGAGAACTACGAGCAGTACTTC
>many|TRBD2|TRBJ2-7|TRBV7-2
CASSLGVGGRSYEQYF
TGTGCCAGCAGCTTGGGAGTCGGGGGGAGGTCCTACGAGCAGTACTTC
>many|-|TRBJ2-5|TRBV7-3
CASSFGIDQTQYF
TGTGCCAGCAGCTTCGGGATTGATCAGACCCAGTACTTC
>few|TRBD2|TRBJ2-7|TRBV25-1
CASSDRDYPAGEQYF
TGTGCCAGCAGTGACCGGGACTACCCTGCGGGTGAGCAGTACTTC
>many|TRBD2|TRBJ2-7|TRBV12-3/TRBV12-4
CASSFWRGVTSGMYEQYF
TGTGCCAGCAGTTTTTGGAGGGGAGTGACTAGCGGTATGTACGAGCAGTACTTC
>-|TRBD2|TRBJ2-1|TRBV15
CATSRGGSFTGEQFF
TGTGCCACCAGCAGAGGCGGGAGTTTCACCGGTGAGCAGTTCTTC
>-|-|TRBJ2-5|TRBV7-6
CASSSSFGETQYF
TGTGCCAGCAGCTCAAGTTTTGGGGAGACCCAGTACTTC